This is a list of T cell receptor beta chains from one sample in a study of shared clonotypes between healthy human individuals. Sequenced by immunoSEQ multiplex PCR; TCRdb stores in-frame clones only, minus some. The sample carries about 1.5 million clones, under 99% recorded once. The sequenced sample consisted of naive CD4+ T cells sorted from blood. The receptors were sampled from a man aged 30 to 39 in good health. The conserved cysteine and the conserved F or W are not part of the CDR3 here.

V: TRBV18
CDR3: ASSPPQGTQY

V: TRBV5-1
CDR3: ASSLDPSGPLTGYEQY

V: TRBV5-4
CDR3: ASSSRDQVPRQF

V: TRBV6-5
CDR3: ASSSYADTQY

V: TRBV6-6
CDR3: ASRPGTGGNQPQH

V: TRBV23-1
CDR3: ASSQSPGPVYEQY

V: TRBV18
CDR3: ASSDRGLDHEQY

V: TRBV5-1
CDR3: ASSPPGTGRGSYEQY

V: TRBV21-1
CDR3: ASSPSRRGEGNQPQH

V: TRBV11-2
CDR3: ASSLDWGAEQF

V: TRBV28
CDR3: ASSGPGSGANVLT

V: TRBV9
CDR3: ASSVDPTSGTVNEQF

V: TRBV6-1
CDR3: ASSEQKNQPQH

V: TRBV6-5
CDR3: ASRAGTANTEAF

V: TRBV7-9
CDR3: ASSLALAGGPNEQF

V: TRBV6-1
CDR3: ASSALAGVTDTQY

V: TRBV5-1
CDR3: ASSLESGNGETQY

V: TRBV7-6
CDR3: ASSLRRVGQDTQY

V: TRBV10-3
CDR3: AISSSTDTQY

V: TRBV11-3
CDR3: ASSPSGVSYNEQF

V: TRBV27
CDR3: ASSLLTGAGTGELF

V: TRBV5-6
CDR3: ASSYGTHSNQPQH

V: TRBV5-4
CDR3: ASTIGTAKETQY

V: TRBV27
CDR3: ASSGLAGGLGEQY

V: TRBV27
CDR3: ASSSSRTTDTQY

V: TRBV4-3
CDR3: ASSRYRVEGSSYNEQF

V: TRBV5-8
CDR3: ASSYRGVHQETQY

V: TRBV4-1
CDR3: ASSPYTGILYGYT

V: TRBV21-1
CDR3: ASSKGYGTYGYT

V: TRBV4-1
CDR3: ASSQKGLAATKKSYEQY

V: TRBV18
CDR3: ASSRTGVSGGYT

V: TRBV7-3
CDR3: ASTLRAGAEKSAGELF

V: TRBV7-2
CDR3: ASRQPAGTGNTGELF

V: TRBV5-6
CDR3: ASSFLERPYNEQF

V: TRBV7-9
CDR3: ASSLPEHSAPYEQY

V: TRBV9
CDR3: ASSVGTSGRDRTGELF

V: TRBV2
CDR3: ASSEQGYEQF

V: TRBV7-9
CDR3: ASSTGRDRSYNEQF

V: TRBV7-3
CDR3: ASSLGQGADTQY

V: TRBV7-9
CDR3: ASSFFLDKNTGELF

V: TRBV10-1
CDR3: ASSWDRSTDTQY

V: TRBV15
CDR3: ATSSGDLVIDEQF

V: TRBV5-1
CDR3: ASSSGQGGEQY

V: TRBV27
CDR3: ASSLLPTGGTGELF

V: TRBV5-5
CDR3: ASSWGHHSNQPQH